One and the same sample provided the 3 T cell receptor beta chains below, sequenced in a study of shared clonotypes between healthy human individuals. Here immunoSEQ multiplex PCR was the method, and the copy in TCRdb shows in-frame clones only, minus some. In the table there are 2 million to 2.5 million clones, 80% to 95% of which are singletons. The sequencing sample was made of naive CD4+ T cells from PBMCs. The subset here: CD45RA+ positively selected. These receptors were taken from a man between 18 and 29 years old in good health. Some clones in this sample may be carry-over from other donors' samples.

The CDR3 DNA reads TGTGCCAGCAGCTTGTCTGGTTTGGACGAGCAGTACTTC. The encoded protein is CASSLSGLDEQYF. This chain uses TRBV7-3 with TRBJ2-7; no clear D gene. From germline, CDR1 is SGHTA and CDR2 FQGTGA. CDR3 size: 13 residues. V was pared by 3 bases and J by 5 bases, with 11 bases between.

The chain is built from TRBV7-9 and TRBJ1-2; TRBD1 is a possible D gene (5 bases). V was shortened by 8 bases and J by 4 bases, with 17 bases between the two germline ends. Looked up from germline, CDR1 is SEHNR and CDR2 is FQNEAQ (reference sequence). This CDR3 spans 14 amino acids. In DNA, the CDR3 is TGTGCCAGCGAGCGGGCGGGGGGAAGCTATGGCTACACCTTC. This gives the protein CASERAGGSYGYTF.

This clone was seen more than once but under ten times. The CDR3 bases are TGTGCCAGCAGCCAAGAAATAGAGGGGGCGGCTTTCTTT. Residues: CASSQEIEGAAFF. The J gene is TRBJ1-1, the V gene TRBV4-2; 7 bases are shared with TRBD1. With V trimmed by 0 bases and J by 11 bases, 6 bases remained unmatched. From germline, CDR1 is LGHNA and CDR2 YNFKEQ. CDR3 length equals 13 residues.